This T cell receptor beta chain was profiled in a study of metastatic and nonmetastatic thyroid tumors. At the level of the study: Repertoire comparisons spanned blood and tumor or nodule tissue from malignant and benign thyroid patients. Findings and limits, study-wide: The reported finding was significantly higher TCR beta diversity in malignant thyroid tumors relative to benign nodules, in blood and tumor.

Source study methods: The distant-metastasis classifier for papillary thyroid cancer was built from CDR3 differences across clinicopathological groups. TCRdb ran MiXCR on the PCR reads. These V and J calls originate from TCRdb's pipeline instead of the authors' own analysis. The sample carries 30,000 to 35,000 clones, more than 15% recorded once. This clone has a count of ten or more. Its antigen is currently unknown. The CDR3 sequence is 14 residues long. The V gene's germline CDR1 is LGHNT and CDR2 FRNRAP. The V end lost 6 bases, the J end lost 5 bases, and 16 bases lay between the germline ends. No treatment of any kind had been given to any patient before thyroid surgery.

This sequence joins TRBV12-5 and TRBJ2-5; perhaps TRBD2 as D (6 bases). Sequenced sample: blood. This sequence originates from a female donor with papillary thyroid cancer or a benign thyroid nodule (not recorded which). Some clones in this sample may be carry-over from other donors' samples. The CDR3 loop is CASGSRGSHETQYF. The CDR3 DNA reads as TGTGCTAGTGGCTCCCGGGGGAGTCATGAGACCCAGTACTTC.